The source of this T cell receptor (beta chain) is a study of tumor and adjacent non-tumor tissue in lung cancer. General study results and limits: Significantly higher TCR diversity was found in tumor than normal lung. Higher tumor TCR diversity was associated with shorter survival.

Trimming pared 0 bases from V and 5 bases from J, leaving 7 bases between. Per the germline V gene, CDR1 is MNHNS and CDR2 is SASEGT. The CDR3 covers 14 residues. The library came from three nested PCR rounds adapted from ARM-PCR protocols. MiXCR, applied by TCRdb to the multiplex PCR reads, yields one record per CDR3 protein. The data show roughly 200,000 distinct CDR3 sequences, 71% seen once. RNA was extracted from bulk tissue without any cell sorting. Donors were chemotherapy-naive, newly diagnosed lung cancer surgical patients in China, August–late 2014. This clonotype was picked up a small number of times. Its matching antigen is unknown.

This clonotype was sampled from a man in his 60s with non-small cell lung cancer. Specimen: lung tumor tissue. The chain links TRBV6-1 to TRBJ2-2; D remains unclear. The CDR3 region has the DNA TGTGCCAGCAGTGAAGCGAGCGAAACCGGGGAGCTGTTTTTT. This gives the protein CASSEASETGELFF.